This T cell receptor beta chain was identified during a study of T-cell reconstitution after alpha-beta-depleted transplantation in children. General study results and limits: It was newly produced T cells that mostly accounted for T-cell counts and diversity one year after transplant. The origin of alpha-beta T cells about two months after transplant was reportedly several hundred expanded graft clones.

In this sample, this clonotype turned up a few times. Its antigen is undetermined. Per the germline V gene, CDR1 is SQVTM and CDR2 is ANQGSEA. The CDR3 is 14 residues long. V was clipped by 6 bases and J by 2 bases, with 15 bases between them. Unique molecular identifiers were used to barcode this TCRbeta library. TCRdb re-derived calls from the PCR reads in MiXCR, one entry per CDR3 protein. The data show a few hundred thousand distinct CDR3 sequences, over 20% seen once. The chain couples TRBV29-1 to TRBJ2-3; TRBD1 might be the D (6 bases). The receptor's source is a boy less than two years old with Wiskott-Aldrich syndrome, due to receive a stem cell transplant. The specimen comprised PBMCs, sampled before TCRalphabeta/CD19-depleted stem cell transplant. The CDR3 DNA reads TGCAGCGTGGATCAGGGGACAAACACAGATACGCAGTATTTT. Translation: CSVDQGTNTDTQYF.